Listed here are 22 T cell receptor beta chains from one sample, sequenced in a study of vaccination and CD4 T cells after COVID-19 (dated by TCRdb to between 2021 and 2024). In the paper's terms, the treatment or condition label means: 10-day PBMC culture with coronavirus spike peptide pools or control peptides (ViraFEST assay). Antigens of these TCRs are unknown. Libraries were built with PCR. TCRdb records Illumina iSeq 100 as the sequencer. At the Johns Hopkins FTIC core, DNA from the cultured CD4+ T cells underwent TCR sequencing with the Oncomine TCR Beta short-read assay. The raw public reads went through TCRdb reprocessing: fastp at Q25, MiXCR clone calling, in-frame beta chains kept. Every entry covers one CDR3 protein and lists the most common genes and DNA from its rows. The sample includes fewer than 10,000 distinct CDR3 sequences, with 45% to 55% observed a single time. About 20% of the sample rests with the top ten.

Sequences were obtained from CD4+ T cells from blood, cultured in vitro. Receptors originate from a human donor who had recovered from COVID-19.

This clonotype was seen a few times. The chain recombines TRBV5-5 with TRBJ1-2; 7 bases fit TRBD1. The CDR3 contains 15 residues. V lost 0 bases to trimming and J lost 8 bases; unmatched junction nucleotides: 10. CDR1 is SGHKS, CDR2 YYEKEE, per germline (reference sequence). This chain's CDR3 is CASSLGGQSVEGYTF. The CDR3 nucleotides are TGTGCCAGCAGCTTGGGGGGACAGAGTGTGGAGGGCTACACCTTC.

This chain connects TRBV7-2 to TRBJ1-1, with D uncertain. V was trimmed by 0 bases and J by 7 bases, leaving 6 bases between them. The germline V gene encodes CDR1 SGHTA and CDR2 FQGNSA. The CDR3 is made up of 12 amino acids. The CDR3 coding sequence is TGTGCCAGCAGCTTAGCGCTTATTGAAGCTTTCTTT. It codes for CASSLALIEAFF.

Only a few counts were recorded for this clonotype. V is TRBV25-1 and J is TRBJ1-2, with D possibly matching TRBD1 (5 bases). Germline loops: CDR1 MGHDK, CDR2 SYGVNS. With 6 bases removed from V and 2 bases from J, the gap between germline ends came to 13 bases. The CDR3 is 14 amino acids. CDR3: CASRGSTENYGYTF. The CDR3 DNA reads TGTGCCAGCAGAGGCTCGACAGAGAACTATGGCTACACCTTC.

This chain links TRBV6-4 with TRBJ2-3; 7 bases match TRBD2. The V gene end was trimmed by 4 bases and the J gene end by 0 bases; junction bases not matched to a gene: 4. Germline V CDR1 and CDR2: MRHNA, SNTAGT. The CDR3 extends over 15 amino acids. CDR3 bases: TGTGCCAGCAGTGCAGGACTAGGGAGCACAGATACGCAGTATTTT. Translated: CASSAGLGSTDTQYF.

The rearrangement links TRBV2 to TRBJ2-2, with 8 bases lining up with TRBD2. The CDR3 is made up of 14 amino acids. V was pared by 5 bases and J by 4 bases, with 3 bases of the junction left unmatched. Per germline, CDR1 SNHLY and CDR2 FYNNEI. Here the CDR3 DNA reads TGTGCCAGCAGTCAGCGGGAGAGCACCGGGGAGCTGTTTTTT. Residues: CASSQRESTGELFF.

V is TRBV7-2 and J is TRBJ1-5; D is undetermined. Germline V gene lookup returns CDR1 SGHTA and CDR2 FQGNSA. Trimming took 3 bases from V and 0 from J, leaving 9 bases between them. CDR3 size: 15 residues. DNA for the CDR3: TGTGCCAGCAGCTTGAGGGCCTATAGCAATCAGCCCCAGCATTTT. This sequence encodes CASSLRAYSNQPQHF.

This clonotype has only one observation. The V call is TRBV12-5, the J call TRBJ2-7; D is perhaps TRBD1 (5 bases). The germline V gene has CDR1 LGHNT and CDR2 FRNRAP. The CDR3 sequence is 15 residues long. With 1 base removed from V and 4 bases from J, the gap between germline ends came to 14 bases. CDR3 loop: CASGLGQSIDYEQYF. The CDR3 nucleotides read TGTGCTAGTGGTTTGGGACAGAGTATAGATTACGAGCAGTACTTC.

This clonotype has a handful of counts. CDR3 nucleotides: TGTGCCAGCAGTTTAAAGGCAGGGTCGGGCACTGAAGCTTTCTTT. Amino acid sequence: CASSLKAGSGTEAFF. The chain is built from TRBV27 and TRBJ1-1; perhaps TRBD1 as D (5 bases). Germline V gene lookup returns CDR1 MNHEY and CDR2 SMNVEV (reference sequence). Deletions cut 2 bases from V and 4 bases from J, with 14 bases between. This CDR3 region has 15 residues.

This clonotype occurred once. This chain uses TRBV11-3 with TRBJ2-4, with D possibly matching TRBD2 (5 bases). Germline values: CDR1 SGHNT, CDR2 YENEEA. CDR3 length: 15 amino acids. V lost 3 bases to trimming and J lost 1 base, with 10 bases between them. CDR3 bases: TGTGCCAGCAGCTTGAGAGGGTGGGCCAAAAACATTCAGTACTTC. It encodes CASSLRGWAKNIQYF.

The chain carries TRBV11-2 and TRBJ1-4, with 8 bases matching TRBD1. The CDR3 contains 14 residues. Germline trimming cut 4 bases from V and 10 bases from J; bases unmatched to any gene: 8. CDR1 is SGHAT, CDR2 FQNNGV, per germline. CDR3 bases: TGTGCCAGCAGCTCGACAGGGGCGGGGGGAAAACTGTTTTTT. It encodes CASSSTGAGGKLFF.

The table lists this clonotype with a few counts. The chain couples TRBV10-2 to TRBJ1-6; D gene ambiguous. CDR1 is WSHSY, CDR2 SAAADI, per germline. The CDR3 is 14 residues long. The V end lost 7 bases, the J end lost 0 bases, and 7 bases lay between the germline ends. The CDR3 region is CASMGYSYNSPLHF. CDR3 DNA: TGCGCCAGCATGGGGTACTCCTATAATTCACCCCTCCACTTT.

This clonotype was observed a few times. V and J are TRBV4-2 and TRBJ2-1, with 7 bases lining up with TRBD1. The CDR3 has 16 amino acids. Germline CDR1 reads LGHNA; CDR2 reads YNFKEQ. V lost 3 bases to trimming and J lost 1 base; unmatched junction nucleotides: 6. CDR3: CASSHRSGGSYNEQFF. CDR3 in DNA: TGTGCCAGCAGCCATCGTTCAGGGGGTTCCTACAATGAGCAGTTCTTC.

The chain combines TRBV7-9 with TRBJ2-4, with a possible D match to TRBD1 (6 bases). V dropped 3 bases and J dropped 0 bases, with 18 bases sitting between them. Germline loops: CDR1 SEHNR, CDR2 FQNEAQ (reference sequence). The CDR3 totals 18 residues. In nucleotides, the CDR3 is TGTGCCAGCAGCTTTACCCCAGGACAGACACTAGCCAAAAACATTCAGTACTTC. Protein: CASSFTPGQTLAKNIQYF.

This clonotype was seen a few times. V usage is TRBV10-1 and J usage is TRBJ2-1; 8 bases line up with TRBD2. With 4 bases clipped from V and 0 bases from J, the junction kept 5 bases outside the gene matches. The length of the CDR3 is 16 residues. Germline CDR1 and CDR2: WNHNN and SYGVQD (reference sequence). The CDR3 sequence: CASSVEAGASYNEQFF. The CDR3 coding sequence is TGCGCCAGCAGTGTTGAAGCGGGGGCCTCCTACAATGAGCAGTTCTTC.

The gene calls are TRBV28 and TRBJ2-7, with 7 bases matching TRBD2. After removal of 5 bases from V and 0 bases from J, the junction contained 7 bases not matched to a gene. Germline-derived CDR1 and CDR2 are MDHEN and SYDVKM. The CDR3 is made up of 15 amino acids. CDR3 bases: TGTGCCAGCAGTGATTTCGGGGGGTACTCCTACGAGCAGTACTTC. This translates into CASSDFGGYSYEQYF.

To note about this clonotype: At one boundary the junction diverges from the germline segment, which might be a read error. The rearrangement joins TRBV11-3 to TRBJ2-5, with D possibly matching TRBD1 (6 bases). CDR3 length: 12 amino acids. CDR1 is SGHNT, CDR2 YENEEA, per germline. CDR3 coding DNA: TGTGCCAGCAGCTCAGGGGCTGAGACCCAGTGCTTC. Its translation: CASSSGAETQCF.

On this clonotype: This could be a read error, since a much larger clone is one nucleotide away. Here the CDR3 reads CASSWGSNSGANVPTF. The CDR3, as DNA: TGCGCCAGCAGCTGGGGGTCAAACTCTGGGGCCAACGTCCCGACTTTC. The chain uses TRBV5-1 and TRBJ2-6; D possibly matches TRBD1 or TRBD2 (5 bases each). The CDR3 runs 16 residues. Germline CDR1 SGHRS, CDR2 YFSETQ.

The rearrangement uses TRBV2 and TRBJ2-2; perhaps TRBD1 as D (5 bases). The CDR3 loop spans 17 amino acids. Trimming removed 2 bases from V and 6 bases from J, with 19 bases in between. From germline, CDR1 is SNHLY and CDR2 FYNNEI. CDR3 protein: CASSEFVAGNLPGELFF. The CDR3 bases are TGTGCCAGCAGTGAATTTGTGGCAGGGAATCTCCCCGGGGAGCTGTTTTTT.

The CDR3 here is CASSPQPSGGNSPLHF. CDR3 DNA sequence: TGTGCCAGCAGTCCCCAACCGTCAGGGGGGAATTCACCCCTCCACTTT. This rearrangement joins TRBV27 to TRBJ1-6; 7 nucleotides line up with TRBD1. The CDR3 is made up of 16 amino acids. Trimming at V came to 5 bases and at J to 7 bases, leaving 11 bases not matched to a gene. Germline V gene data show CDR1 as MNHEY and CDR2 as SMNVEV (reference sequence).

The V and J genes are TRBV15 and TRBJ2-5; TRBD1 matches 7 bases. The CDR3 covers 14 residues. J lost 3 bases, V lost 7 bases, and 8 bases had no gene match. Germline V gene sequence: CDR1 LNHNV, CDR2 YYDKDF (reference sequence). The CDR3 protein is CATTLRGRKETQYF. CDR3 DNA: TGTGCCACCACTTTAAGGGGGCGAAAAGAGACCCAGTACTTC.

The chain joins TRBV5-1 to TRBJ1-6, with 8 bases identical to TRBD1. The CDR3 is 14 residues long. V lost 5 bases, J lost 9 bases, and 7 bases stayed unmatched. Germline CDR1 SGHRS, CDR2 YFSETQ. The CDR3 nucleotides are TGCGCCAGCAGTCCAGGGGGCGCGGGTTCACCCCTCCACTTT. It yields the protein CASSPGGAGSPLHF.

This clonotype has more than one count but fewer than ten. J is TRBJ2-5 and V is TRBV19; 8 bases line up with TRBD2. Germline lookup yields CDR1 LNHDA and CDR2 SQIVND (reference sequence). Trimming cost V 4 bases and J 4 bases; bases outside gene matches: 8. This CDR3 region has 15 residues. CDR3: CASSRTGTRGETQYF. The CDR3 bases are TGTGCCAGTAGTAGAACCGGGACTAGGGGAGAGACCCAGTACTTC.